The sequence of this TCR beta chain was determined in a study of blood T cell repertoires in COVID-19. Study-level background: Sites in the United States, Italy and Spain provided acute and convalescent COVID-19 samples. Nucleic acid was either cDNA or gDNA, and it came from T cells, B-cell-depleted T cells, or PBMCs.

Study processing details: Amplification of reference gene primers provided the estimated nucleated cell counts. Data came from immunoSEQ multiplex PCR; TCRdb stores just in-frame clones and leaves some out. V and J calls and clone size come straight from that table; D and trimming were deduced from the DNA. The profile shows 500,000 to 600,000 clones, roughly nine tenths of them singletons. The CDR3 has 13 amino acids. In its sample, this clone was seen once. Seattle patients were enrolled while actively infected and followed longitudinally. Sequenced input: peripheral blood. This chain uses TRBV7-5 with TRBJ1-3; the tabulated D call, TRBD1, remains unverified against the DNA. TRBV7-5 is given as a pseudogene. This TCR came from a woman in her fifties or sixties with COVID-19, enrolled during active disease. DNA for the CDR3: TGTGCCAGCAGCTCACGACAGGGAAACACCATATATTTT. Translation: CASSSRQGNTIYF.